The next 5 T cell receptor beta chains were all read from a single sample in a study of regulatory T cells in long-lasting Graves disease listed by TCRdb under 2021. The method behind the library was multiplex PCR. Instrument used: Illumina HiSeq 4000. iRepertoire HTBI primers and Arm-PCR amplification of CDR3 regions were used to construct TCR beta libraries. TCRdb cleaned the public reads at Q25 with fastp, built clones with MiXCR and kept in-frame beta chains. Entries that share a CDR3 protein sequence are merged under the most common genes and DNA. Present in this sample are a few hundred thousand distinct CDR3 sequences, 12% of which were seen just once. 15% to 20% of the sample is held by the ten biggest clonotypes. The time point label on this specimen signifies: newly diagnosed GD, antithyroid drugs for less than 3 months. RNA was extracted from PBMCs in TRIzol for both TCR sequencing and RNA sequencing.

The sample was also linked to a second study, of T cells in Graves' hyperthyroidism and ophthalmopathy.

The sequencing here drew on peripheral blood mononuclear cells (PBMCs), taken at new diagnosis, from a patient treated with antithyroid drugs. The receptors originated from a woman younger than 30 with Graves disease. Donor details come from another sample of the same person, matched by shared clones.

This clonotype was seen only a few times. A single base separates this from a much larger clone, so it may be a read error. V and J are TRBV6-1 and TRBJ2-5; D gene ambiguous. V lost 5 bases and J lost 5, with 15 bases in between. In germline, CDR1 is MNHNS, CDR2 SASEGT. The CDR3 contains 14 residues. CDR3 loop: CASSHFPNGETQYF. DNA of the CDR3: TGTGCCAGCAGTCACTTTCCAAACGGGGAGACCCAGTACTTC.

This clonotype was picked up many times. The chain combines TRBV7-9 with TRBJ1-1; D might be TRBD1 (6 bases). V shed 5 bases and J shed 7 bases, with 14 bases lying between them. CDR3 length equals 13 residues. Per the germline V gene, CDR1 is SEHNR and CDR2 is FQNEAQ (reference sequence). The CDR3 loop reads CASSLGAEGEAFF. CDR3 coding DNA: TGTGCCAGCAGCCTGGGGGCGGAGGGTGAAGCTTTCTTT.

This clonotype was observed many times. The chain links TRBV24-1 to TRBJ2-1; 7 bases line up with TRBD2. The CDR3 length is 17 residues. In germline, CDR1 is KGHDR, CDR2 SFDVKD. The ends lost 2 bases at V and 0 bases at J; junction bases unmatched: 6. CDR3 amino acids: CATSDWTGRSSYNEQFF. The CDR3 region has the DNA TGTGCCACCAGTGATTGGACCGGGAGGAGCTCCTACAATGAGCAGTTCTTC.

This clonotype was counted a few times. V usage is TRBV24-1 and J usage is TRBJ2-1; no firm D call. V lost 1 base and J 12 bases, leaving 9 bases between the germline ends. This CDR3 is built from 12 residues. The germline V gene has CDR1 KGHDR and CDR2 SFDVKD. The CDR3 is CATSDLGTGQFF. CDR3 nucleotides: TGTGCCACCAGTGATTTAGGTACGGGGCAGTTCTTC.

The V gene is TRBV20-1, the J gene TRBJ2-7; 8 nucleotides match TRBD2. The J segment lost 1 base and the V segment lost 7 bases, leaving 6 bases of the junction unmatched. Germline-derived CDR1 and CDR2 are DFQATT and SNEGSKA (reference sequence). There are 13 residues in the CDR3. CDR3 sequence: CSVGTGGSYEQYF. The CDR3 region has the DNA TGCAGTGTAGGAACGGGAGGGTCCTACGAGCAGTACTTC.